Listed here are 8 T cell receptor beta chains from one sample, sequenced in a study of blood T cells in healthy people across ages (dated by TCRdb to the mid-2010s). Library preparation was by 5' RACE. The instrument was an Illumina HiSeq 2500. A second about 7 to 12 cycle PCR used a sample-barcoded 5' primer and a J-beta primer mix. TCRdb redid the processing of the public reads, applying fastp at Q25 and MiXCR, and retained in-frame beta chains. A single entry per CDR3 protein holds the most common genes and DNA from its merged rows. This sample gives under 1,000,000 distinct CDR3 sequences in total; approximately 35% of them show up just once. Jointly, the top ten make up 10% to 15% of the sample. Sequencing used blood. All receptors derive from a man between 18 and 35 years old in good health.

This clonotype came up many times. The J gene is TRBJ2-5, the V gene TRBV29-1; D remains ambiguous. V lost 7 bases, J lost 3 bases, and 12 bases lay in between. The CDR3 is made up of 12 amino acids. Germline CDR1 SQVTM, CDR2 ANQGSEA. CDR3 in amino acids: CSATDAEETQYF. CDR3 nucleotides: TGCAGCGCCACGGACGCAGAAGAGACCCAGTACTTC.

V usage is TRBV6-2 or TRBV6-3 and J usage is TRBJ1-2; 7 nucleotides line up with TRBD1. V dropped 5 bases and J dropped 6; count of bases not matched to a gene: 9. This CDR3 has 14 residues. From germline, CDR1 is MNHEY and CDR2 SVGEGT. The CDR3 region has the DNA TGTGCCAGCAGTGACAGGGAAGTCAGTGATGGCTACACCTTC. This gives the protein CASSDREVSDGYTF.

This clonotype was recorded many times. This chain uses TRBV5-1 with TRBJ2-7; D could derive from TRBD1 or TRBD2 (6 bases each). The germline V gene has CDR1 SGHRS and CDR2 YFSETQ. The CDR3 sequence is 16 residues long. V lost 0 bases to trimming and J lost 1 base, with 14 bases between them. The CDR3 sequence is CASSLASGARSYEQYF. The CDR3 region has the DNA TGCGCCAGCAGCTTGGCCTCGGGGGCAAGGTCCTACGAGCAGTACTTC.

CDR3 region: CASSQNSQITGELFF. The CDR3 DNA reads as TGTGCCAGCAGCCAGAACTCACAGATCACCGGGGAGCTGTTTTTT. This sequence joins TRBV4-2 and TRBJ2-2; D is unclear. The CDR3 is 15 residues long. Germline V gene data show CDR1 as LGHNA and CDR2 as YNFKEQ. Trimming cost V 3 bases and J 4 bases, with 12 bases left between them.

Details on this clonotype: A read error may be the cause here, since a much bigger clone is one base away. The chain links TRBV20-1 to TRBJ2-7, with 7 nucleotides matching TRBD1. The CDR3 sequence is 14 residues long. Germline V lookup: CDR1 DFQATT, CDR2 SNEGSKA (reference sequence). V lost 1 base and J lost 2; bases outside the gene matches: 5. This chain's CDR3 is CSARVRDSTYEQYF. The CDR3 nucleotides are TGCAGTGCTAGAGTCCGGGACAGTACCTACGAGCAGTACTTC.

This clonotype came up a few times. This chain joins TRBV6-2 or TRBV6-3 and TRBJ1-5, with D hard to call. Germline values: CDR1 MNHEY, CDR2 SVGEGT. Trimming left V 0 bases short and J 2 bases short, with 11 bases between. The length of the CDR3 is 16 residues. CDR3 bases: TGTGCCAGCAGTTACTCCCGACTCAGTGGCAATCAGCCCCAGCATTTT. Protein sequence: CASSYSRLSGNQPQHF.

A few counts support this clonotype. The gene calls are TRBV10-3 and TRBJ1-2, with TRBD1 identical over 12 bases. V shed 3 bases and J 7 bases; nucleotides not matched to a gene: 6. The CDR3 is made up of 15 amino acids. Germline values: CDR1 ENHRY, CDR2 SYGVKD. The CDR3 bases are TGTGCCATCAGTGAAACGGGACAGGGGGCGTCTGGCTACACCTTC. This sequence encodes CAISETGQGASGYTF.

This clonotype was detected only a few times. This chain joins TRBV4-1 and TRBJ2-5, with a weak D call TRBD2 (5 bases). In germline, CDR1 is MGHRA, CDR2 YSYEKL. This CDR3 has 16 amino acids. V shed 1 base and J shed 0 bases, with 12 bases lying between them. CDR3 in amino acids: CASSQAPGLNQETQYF. The CDR3 DNA reads as TGCGCCAGCAGCCAAGCACCCGGACTTAACCAAGAGACCCAGTACTTC.